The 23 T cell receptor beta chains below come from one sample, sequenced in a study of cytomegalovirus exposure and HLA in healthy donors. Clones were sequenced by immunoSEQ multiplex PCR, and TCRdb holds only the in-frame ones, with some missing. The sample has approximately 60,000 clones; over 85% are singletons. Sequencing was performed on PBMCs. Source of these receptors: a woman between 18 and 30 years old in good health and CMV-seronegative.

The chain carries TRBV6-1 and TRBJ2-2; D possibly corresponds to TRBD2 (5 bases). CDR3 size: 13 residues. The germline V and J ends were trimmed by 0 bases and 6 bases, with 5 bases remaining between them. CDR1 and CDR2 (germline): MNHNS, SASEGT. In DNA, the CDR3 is TGTGCCAGCAGTGAAGCGAGGGCCGGGGAGCTGTTTTTT. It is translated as CASSEARAGELFF.

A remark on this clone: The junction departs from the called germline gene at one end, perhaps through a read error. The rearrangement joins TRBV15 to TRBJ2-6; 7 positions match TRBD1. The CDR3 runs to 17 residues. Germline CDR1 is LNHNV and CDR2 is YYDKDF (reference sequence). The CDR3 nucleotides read TGTGCCACCCGCAGACAGGGTCAAGGCTCTGGGGCCAACGTCCTGACTTTC. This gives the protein CATRRQGQGSGANVLTF.

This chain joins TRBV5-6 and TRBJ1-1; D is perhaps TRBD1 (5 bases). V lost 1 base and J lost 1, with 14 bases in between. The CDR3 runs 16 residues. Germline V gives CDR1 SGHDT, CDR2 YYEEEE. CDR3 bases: TGTGCCAGCAGCTTGCGACAGACAACAGAGAACACTGAAGCTTTCTTT. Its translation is CASSLRQTTENTEAFF.

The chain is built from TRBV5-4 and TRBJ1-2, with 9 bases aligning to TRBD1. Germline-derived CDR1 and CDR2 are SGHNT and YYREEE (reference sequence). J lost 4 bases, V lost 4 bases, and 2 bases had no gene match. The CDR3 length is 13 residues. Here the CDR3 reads CASSGTGIYGYTF. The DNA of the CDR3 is TGTGCCAGCAGCGGGACAGGGATCTATGGCTACACCTTC. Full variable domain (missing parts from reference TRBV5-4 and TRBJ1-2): ETGVTQSPTHLIKTRGQQVTLRCSSQSGHNTVSWYQQALGQGPQFIFQYYREEENGRGNFPPRFSGLQFPNYSSELNVNALELDDSALYLCASSGTGIYGYTFGSGTRLTVV.

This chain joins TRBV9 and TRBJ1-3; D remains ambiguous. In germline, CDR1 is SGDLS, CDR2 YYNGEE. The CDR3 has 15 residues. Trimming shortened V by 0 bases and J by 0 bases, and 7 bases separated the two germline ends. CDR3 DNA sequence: TGTGCCAGCAGCGTAGGAACAGACTCTGGAAACACCATATATTTT. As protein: CASSVGTDSGNTIYF.

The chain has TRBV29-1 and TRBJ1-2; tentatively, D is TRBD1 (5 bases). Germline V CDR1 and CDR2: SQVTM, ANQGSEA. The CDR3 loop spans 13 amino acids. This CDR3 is CRLSGRGVCGYTF. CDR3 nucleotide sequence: TGCAGGCTCTCGGGACGGGGGGTGTGTGGCTACACCTTC.

The CDR3 DNA follows: TGTGCCAGCAGTTACGGAGACAGGGGAGGGACTGAAGCTTTCTTT. It yields the protein CASSYGDRGGTEAFF. The chain employs TRBV6-5 and TRBJ1-1; 8 positions match TRBD1. J was trimmed by 5 bases and V by 2 bases; bases with no gene match: 7. The germline V gene encodes CDR1 MNHEY and CDR2 SVGAGI. The CDR3 runs 15 residues.

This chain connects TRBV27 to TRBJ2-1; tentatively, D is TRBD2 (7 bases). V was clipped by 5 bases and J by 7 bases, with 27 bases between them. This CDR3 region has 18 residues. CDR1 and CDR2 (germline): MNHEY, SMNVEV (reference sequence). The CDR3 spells CASSPRRGSREKRNEQFF. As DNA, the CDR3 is TGTGCCAGCAGTCCACGCAGGGGATCGCGGGAGAAGAGGAATGAGCAGTTCTTC.

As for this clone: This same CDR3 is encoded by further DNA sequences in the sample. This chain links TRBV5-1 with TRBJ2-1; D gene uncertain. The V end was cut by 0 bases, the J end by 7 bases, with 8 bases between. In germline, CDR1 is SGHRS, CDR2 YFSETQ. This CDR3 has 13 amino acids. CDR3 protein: CASSLAIGNEQFF. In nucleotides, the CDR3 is TGCGCCAGCAGCTTGGCCATCGGGAATGAGCAGTTCTTC.

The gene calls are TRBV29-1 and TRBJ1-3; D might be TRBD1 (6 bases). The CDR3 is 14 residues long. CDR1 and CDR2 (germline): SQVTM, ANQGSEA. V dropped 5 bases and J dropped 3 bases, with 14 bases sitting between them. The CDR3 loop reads CSVTKTGFGNTIYF. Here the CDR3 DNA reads TGCAGCGTTACCAAGACAGGCTTTGGAAACACCATATATTTT. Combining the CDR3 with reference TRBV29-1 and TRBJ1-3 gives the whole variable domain SAVISQKPSRDICQRGTSLTIQCQVDSQVTMMFWYRQQPGQSLTLIATANQGSEATYESGFVIDKFPISRPNLTFSTLTVSNMSPEDSSIYLCSVTKTGFGNTIYFGEGSWLTVV.

The DNA of the CDR3 is TGTGCCAGCAGCGACCGGGACAGACTATACGAGCAGTACGTC. The encoded protein is CASSDRDRLYEQYV. The chain joins TRBV6-1 to TRBJ2-7; 7 bases are shared with TRBD1. The CDR3 extends over 14 amino acids. The germline V gene encodes CDR1 MNHNS and CDR2 SASEGT. V was pared by 6 bases and J by 4 bases, with 9 bases of the junction left unmatched.

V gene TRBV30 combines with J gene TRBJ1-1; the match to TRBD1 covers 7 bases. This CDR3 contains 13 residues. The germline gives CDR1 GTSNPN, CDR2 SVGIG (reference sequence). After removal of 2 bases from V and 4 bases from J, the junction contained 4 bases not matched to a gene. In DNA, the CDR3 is TGTGCCTGGAGTAGGGGGCTGGGCACTGAAGCTTTCTTT. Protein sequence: CAWSRGLGTEAFF.

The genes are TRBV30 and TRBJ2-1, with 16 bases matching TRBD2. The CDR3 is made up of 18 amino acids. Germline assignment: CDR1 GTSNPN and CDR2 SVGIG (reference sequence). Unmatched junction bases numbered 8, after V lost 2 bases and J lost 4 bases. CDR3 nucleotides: TGTGCCTGGAGTATCGGGACTAGCGGGAGGGCCGGGTACAATGAGCAGTTCTTC. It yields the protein CAWSIGTSGRAGYNEQFF.

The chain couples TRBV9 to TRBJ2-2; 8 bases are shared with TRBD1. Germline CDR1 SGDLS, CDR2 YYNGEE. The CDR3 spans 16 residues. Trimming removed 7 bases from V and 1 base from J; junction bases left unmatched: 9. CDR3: CASYHDGTGNTGELFF. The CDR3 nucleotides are TGTGCCAGCTATCACGATGGGACAGGGAACACCGGGGAGCTGTTTTTT.

CDR3 coding DNA: TGCGCCACCCTGGGGGCGGGGGAGCGGGCAGATACGCAGTATTTT. Amino acid sequence: CATLGAGERADTQYF. The J gene is TRBJ2-3, the V gene TRBV10-2, with a possible D match to TRBD2 (7 bases). V dropped 10 bases and J dropped 4 bases, with 21 bases sitting between them. Germline V CDR1 and CDR2: WSHSY, SAAADI. The CDR3 covers 15 residues.

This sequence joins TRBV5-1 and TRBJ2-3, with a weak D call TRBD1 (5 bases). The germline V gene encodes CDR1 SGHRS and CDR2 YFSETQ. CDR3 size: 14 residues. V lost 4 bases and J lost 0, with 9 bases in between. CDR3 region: CASSPGQSTDTQYF. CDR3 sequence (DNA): TGCGCCAGCAGCCCTGGACAAAGCACAGATACGCAGTATTTT.

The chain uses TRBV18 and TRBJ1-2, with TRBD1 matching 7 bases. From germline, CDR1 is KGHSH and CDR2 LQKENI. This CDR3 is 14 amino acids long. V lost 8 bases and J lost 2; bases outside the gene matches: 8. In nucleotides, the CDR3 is TGTGCCAGCGTCGCCGACAGGGCCAACTATGGCTACACCTTC. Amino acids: CASVADRANYGYTF.

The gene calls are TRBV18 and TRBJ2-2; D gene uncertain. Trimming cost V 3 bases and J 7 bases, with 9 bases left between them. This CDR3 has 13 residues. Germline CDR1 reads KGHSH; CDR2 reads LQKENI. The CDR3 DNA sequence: TGTGCCAGCTCACCTAGTCCTGACGGGGAGCTGTTTTTT. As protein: CASSPSPDGELFF.

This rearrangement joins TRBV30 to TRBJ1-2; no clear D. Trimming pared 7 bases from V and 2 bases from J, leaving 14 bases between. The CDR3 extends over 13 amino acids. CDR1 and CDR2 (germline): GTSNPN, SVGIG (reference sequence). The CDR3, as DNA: TGTGCCTACGCCCGCGGTCCCAACTATGGCTACACCTTC. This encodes CAYARGPNYGYTF.

The CDR3 DNA sequence: TGCAGCGCCTTGATGATGTTGGGGCGCTACGAGCAGTACTTC. It specifies CSALMMLGRYEQYF. The genes are TRBV29-1 and TRBJ2-7, with D possibly TRBD1 on 5 matching bases. Germline loops: CDR1 SQVTM, CDR2 ANQGSEA. Trimming took 7 bases from V and 3 from J, leaving 19 bases between them. This CDR3 is built from 14 residues.

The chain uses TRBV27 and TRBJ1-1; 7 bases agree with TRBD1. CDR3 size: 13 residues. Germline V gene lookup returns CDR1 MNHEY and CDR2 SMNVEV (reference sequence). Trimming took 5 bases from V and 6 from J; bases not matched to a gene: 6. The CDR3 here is CASSRQGSAEAFF. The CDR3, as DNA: TGTGCCAGCAGTAGACAGGGATCGGCTGAAGCTTTCTTT.

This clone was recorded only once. The CDR3 loop reads CASSAPPDRSDTDTQYF. In DNA form, the CDR3 reads TGCGCCAGCAGCGCCCCCCCGGACAGGAGTGACACAGATACGCAGTATTTT. J is TRBJ2-3 and V is TRBV5-1; 7 bases agree with TRBD1. In germline, CDR1 is SGHRS, CDR2 YFSETQ. This CDR3 has 17 amino acids. V lost 4 bases and J lost 2; bases outside the gene matches: 13.

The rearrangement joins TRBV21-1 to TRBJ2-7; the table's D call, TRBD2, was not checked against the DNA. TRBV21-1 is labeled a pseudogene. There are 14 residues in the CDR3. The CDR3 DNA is TGTGCCAGCAGCGACGACCAGCCGGGGTACGAGCAGTACTTC. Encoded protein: CASSDDQPGYEQYF.